Presented here are 27 T cell receptor beta chains from one specimen sequenced in a study of technical replicates of blood from several donors. The table came from immunoSEQ multiplex PCR; TCRdb's copy has only in-frame clones and leaves some out. The sample contains tens of thousands of clones, approximately 92% of which appear only once. Sequencing input: PBMCs. These receptors were taken from a human donor in good health. Some clones in this sample may be carry-over from other donors' samples.

This sequence joins TRBV6-1 and TRBJ2-2, with TRBD2 as a possible D gene (6 bases). V dropped 6 bases and J dropped 3 bases, with 11 bases sitting between them. This CDR3 comprises 14 residues. Germline assignment: CDR1 MNHNS and CDR2 SASEGT. The CDR3 sequence is CASSGGDHTGELFF. The CDR3 DNA is TGTGCCAGCAGCGGCGGGGACCACACCGGGGAGCTGTTTTTT.

The rearrangement links TRBV6-5 to TRBJ2-7; 8 bases map to TRBD1. The CDR3 spans 13 residues. CDR1 and CDR2 from the germline V gene are MNHEY and SVGAGI. The V segment lost 7 bases and the J segment 5 bases; nucleotides outside the gene matches: 7. CDR3 DNA: TGTGCCAGCACTCGACAGGGGTTGCACGAGCAGTACTTC. This sequence encodes CASTRQGLHEQYF.

The chain combines TRBV10-3 with TRBJ2-7, with 9 bases that match TRBD1. The germline gives CDR1 ENHRY, CDR2 SYGVKD. The V gene end was trimmed by 11 bases and the J gene end by 7 bases; junction bases not matched to a gene: 9. This CDR3 comprises 12 residues. This CDR3 is CASNRGPGEQYF. The CDR3 coding sequence is TGTGCCTCAAACAGGGGGCCTGGAGAGCAGTACTTC.

The rearrangement links TRBV5-1 to TRBJ2-7, with D maybe TRBD2 (6 bases). This CDR3 is 15 amino acids long. CDR1 is SGHRS, CDR2 YFSETQ, per germline. V was trimmed by 4 bases and J by 6 bases, leaving 20 bases between them. CDR3 protein: CASSQLLAATTEQYF. CDR3 coding DNA: TGCGCCAGCAGCCAATTACTAGCCGCGACGACCGAGCAGTACTTC.

In its sample, this clone is medium-sized. The V gene is TRBV6-1, the J gene TRBJ1-1; TRBD1 agrees at 11 bases. CDR3 length: 14 residues. Germline assignment: CDR1 MNHNS and CDR2 SASEGT. V lost 4 bases, J lost 3 bases, and 1 base stayed unmatched. This CDR3 is CASSGTGGYTEAFF. The CDR3 DNA follows: TGTGCCAGCAGTGGGACAGGGGGCTACACTGAAGCTTTCTTT.

This chain joins TRBV5-5 and TRBJ1-1; tentative D call: TRBD1 (6 bases). Germline lookup yields CDR1 SGHKS and CDR2 YYEKEE (reference sequence). The CDR3 sequence is 14 residues long. V dropped 2 bases and J dropped 5 bases, with 13 bases sitting between them. CDR3 amino acids: CASSLQGGGTEAFF. CDR3 nucleotides: TGTGCCAGCAGCTTACAGGGCGGGGGAACTGAAGCTTTCTTT.

This chain connects TRBV7-2 to TRBJ2-3, with 15 nucleotides matching TRBD2. In germline, CDR1 is SGHTA, CDR2 FQGNSA. The ends lost 5 bases at V and 2 bases at J; junction bases unmatched: 11. This CDR3 spans 19 amino acids. CDR3 bases: TGTGCCAGCAGCCTCAGGGCTCGGACTAGCGGGAGGGCCACAGATACGCAGTATTTT. It specifies CASSLRARTSGRATDTQYF.

CDR3 DNA: TGCGCCAGCAGACAAGGAGTAACTGGGTCCTACGAGCAGTACTTC. Translated, it gives CASRQGVTGSYEQYF. The chain has TRBV5-1 and TRBJ2-7; D gene unclear. Germline V gene lookup returns CDR1 SGHRS and CDR2 YFSETQ. The CDR3 is made up of 15 amino acids. V was cut by 5 bases and J by 1 base, with 16 bases left in between.

This chain connects TRBV5-4 to TRBJ1-1; D unclear. CDR1 SGHNT and CDR2 YYREEE come from the germline V gene (reference sequence). This CDR3 contains 13 residues. V was clipped by 2 bases and J by 1 base, with 6 bases between them. The CDR3 reads CASSFTGNTEAFF. Written as DNA, the CDR3 is TGTGCCAGCAGCTTCACTGGGAACACTGAAGCTTTCTTT.

The chain combines TRBV6-5 with TRBJ1-5; no definite D call. The CDR3 contains 15 residues. V lost 5 bases and J 0 bases, leaving 11 bases between the germline ends. Germline V gene data show CDR1 as MNHEY and CDR2 as SVGAGI. CDR3 region: CASSPTEYSNQPQHF. In nucleotides, the CDR3 is TGTGCCAGCAGTCCGACGGAGTATAGCAATCAGCCCCAGCATTTT.

This clone was observed once. The V and J genes are TRBV18 and TRBJ2-3; 8 bases match TRBD2. CDR1 and CDR2 from the germline V gene are KGHSH and LQKENI. This CDR3 is built from 16 residues. V shed 1 base and J 6 bases; nucleotides not matched to a gene: 9. CDR3 in amino acids: CASSPLAGTPRDTQYF. CDR3 in DNA: TGTGCCAGCTCACCACTAGCGGGAACACCCAGGGATACGCAGTATTTT.

The CDR3 DNA is TGTGCCAGCAGCTTAGGGGCAGGACAAATCTATGGCTACACCTTC. As protein: CASSLGAGQIYGYTF. The chain has TRBV11-2 and TRBJ1-2; weak D call: TRBD1 (5 bases). Germline-derived CDR1 and CDR2 are SGHAT and FQNNGV. The CDR3 runs 15 residues. V lost 1 base, J lost 4 bases, and 13 bases lay in between. The variable domain in full, completed from reference TRBV11-2 and TRBJ1-2, reads EAGVAQSPRYKIIEKRQSVAFWCNPISGHATLYWYQQILGQGPKLLIQFQNNGVVDDSQLPKDRFSAERLKGVDSTLKIQPAKLEDSAVYLCASSLGAGQIYGYTFGSGTRLTVV.

This chain connects TRBV29-1 to TRBJ2-1, with TRBD2 matching 13 bases. J was trimmed by 3 bases and V by 7 bases; bases with no gene match: 3. Germline CDR1 is SQVTM and CDR2 is ANQGSEA. The CDR3 has 14 residues. The CDR3 nucleotides read TGCAGCGCTGGGACTAGCGGGATCTACAATGAGCAGTTCTTC. This codes for CSAGTSGIYNEQFF.

The chain joins TRBV4-1 to TRBJ2-3; D might be TRBD2 (5 bases). Deletions cut 0 bases from V and 0 bases from J, with 10 bases between. Germline V lookup: CDR1 MGHRA, CDR2 YSYEKL. The CDR3 totals 16 residues. CDR3 sequence: CASSQDLAGSTDTQYF. DNA of the CDR3: TGCGCCAGCAGCCAAGATCTTGCGGGCAGCACAGATACGCAGTATTTT.

The rearrangement links TRBV7-8 to TRBJ2-1; maybe TRBD2 (6 bases). V gave up 5 bases and J gave up 3 bases, with 11 bases separating them. Germline values: CDR1 SGHVS, CDR2 FQNEAQ. The CDR3 extends over 14 amino acids. The CDR3 nucleotides are TGTGCCAGCAGCGGAGGGCCTAGCTACAATGAGCAGTTCTTC. Its protein product is CASSGGPSYNEQFF.

V is TRBV11-3 and J is TRBJ2-2, with TRBD1 matching 9 bases. Germline V gives CDR1 SGHNT, CDR2 YENEEA. The V gene end was trimmed by 6 bases and the J gene end by 5 bases; junction bases not matched to a gene: 7. The CDR3 loop spans 15 amino acids. CDR3: CASSNRQGGTGELFF. CDR3 coding DNA: TGTGCCAGCAGTAACAGACAGGGGGGGACCGGGGAGCTGTTTTTT.

The V and J genes are TRBV7-3 and TRBJ1-2, with TRBD1 identical over 11 bases. The CDR3 sequence is 15 residues long. Germline trimming cut 5 bases from V and 7 bases from J; bases unmatched to any gene: 9. CDR1 is SGHTA, CDR2 FQGTGA, per germline. The CDR3 reads CASSIAGQGVGGYTF. The CDR3 region has the DNA TGTGCCAGCAGCATAGCGGGACAGGGGGTCGGTGGCTACACCTTC.

The chain joins TRBV5-4 to TRBJ1-1; 10 bases agree with TRBD1. The J segment lost 5 bases and the V segment lost 4 bases, leaving 2 bases of the junction unmatched. Germline CDR1 is SGHNT and CDR2 is YYREEE (reference sequence). The CDR3 covers 13 residues. This CDR3 reads CASSRTGGTEAFF. Here the CDR3 DNA reads TGTGCCAGCAGCCGGACAGGGGGGACTGAAGCTTTCTTT.

J is TRBJ1-2 and V is TRBV29-1; D gene ambiguous. The CDR3 is made up of 13 amino acids. Trimming pared 4 bases from V and 8 bases from J, leaving 17 bases between. The germline gives CDR1 SQVTM, CDR2 ANQGSEA. CDR3 DNA sequence: TGCAGCGTTGGGCCCGAGGGTGTTCAAGGCTACACCTTC. This encodes CSVGPEGVQGYTF. The complete variable domain, with remaining parts taken from reference TRBV29-1 and TRBJ1-2, reads SAVISQKPSRDICQRGTSLTIQCQVDSQVTMMFWYRQQPGQSLTLIATANQGSEATYESGFVIDKFPISRPNLTFSTLTVSNMSPEDSSIYLCSVGPEGVQGYTFGSGTRLTVV.

This sequence joins TRBV5-1 and TRBJ2-7, with 7 nucleotides matching TRBD1. The CDR3 length is 13 residues. J was trimmed by 4 bases and V by 4 bases; bases with no gene match: 5. CDR1 is SGHRS, CDR2 YFSETQ, per germline. The CDR3 DNA reads as TGCGCCAGCAGCGATCAACAGGGGTACGAGCAGTACTTC. This sequence encodes CASSDQQGYEQYF.

V gene TRBV5-4 combines with J gene TRBJ2-7; the D gene is possibly TRBD2 (6 bases). Germline values: CDR1 SGHNT, CDR2 YYREEE (reference sequence). The ends were cut back, 1 base at V and 3 bases at J, with 11 bases in the middle. The CDR3 runs 14 residues. The CDR3 sequence is CASSLTGGLYEQYF. For the CDR3, the DNA is TGTGCCAGCAGCTTGACCGGGGGACTCTACGAGCAGTACTTC. The full variable domain, completed using reference TRBV5-4 and TRBJ2-7, is ETGVTQSPTHLIKTRGQQVTLRCSSQSGHNTVSWYQQALGQGPQFIFQYYREEENGRGNFPPRFSGLQFPNYSSELNVNALELDDSALYLCASSLTGGLYEQYFGPGTRLTVT.

The chain joins TRBV13 to TRBJ2-5, with D possibly matching TRBD1 (5 bases). The V gene's germline CDR1 is PRHDT and CDR2 FYEKMQ (reference sequence). This CDR3 is built from 15 residues. V lost 4 bases, J lost 2 bases, and 14 bases lay in between. Written as DNA, the CDR3 is TGTGCCAGCAGCTCCGCAGGGTTTCTACAAGAGACCCAGTACTTC. It yields the protein CASSSAGFLQETQYF.

The rearrangement links TRBV29-1 to TRBJ2-7; D is perhaps TRBD2 (5 bases). V lost 4 bases and J 5 bases, leaving 18 bases between the germline ends. The CDR3 is 14 residues long. The germline V gene has CDR1 SQVTM and CDR2 ANQGSEA. Here the CDR3 DNA reads TGCAGCGTTGGGGTCCGGGGAAGTGACGACGAGCAGTACTTC. The encoded protein is CSVGVRGSDDEQYF.

The chain carries TRBV29-1 and TRBJ1-1, with 8 bases matching TRBD1. The CDR3 covers 11 residues. The V and J ends lost 7 bases and 6 bases, in that order; junction bases with no gene match: 4. Looked up from germline, CDR1 is SQVTM and CDR2 is ANQGSEA. The CDR3 is CSGAGGSEAFF. CDR3 coding DNA: TGCAGCGGAGCAGGGGGCTCTGAAGCTTTCTTT.

CDR3 nucleotides: TGTGCCAGCAGCTTACAGAACATTCAGTACTTC. Translation: CASSLQNIQYF. This chain links TRBV7-2 with TRBJ2-4, with D uncertain. Germline V lookup: CDR1 SGHTA, CDR2 FQGNSA. This CDR3 has 11 residues. The germline V and J ends were trimmed by 2 bases and 7 bases, with 3 bases remaining between them.

The chain combines TRBV6-4 with TRBJ2-2, with TRBD1 identical over 10 bases. There are 15 residues in the CDR3. Germline trimming cut 5 bases from V and 3 bases from J; bases unmatched to any gene: 3. Per the germline V gene, CDR1 is MRHNA and CDR2 is SNTAGT. CDR3 in amino acids: CASSPGTGDTGELFF. For the CDR3, the DNA is TGTGCCAGCAGTCCCGGGACAGGGGACACCGGGGAGCTGTTTTTT.

This sequence joins TRBV10-3 and TRBJ2-2, with 12 bases identical to TRBD2. This CDR3 has 16 residues. CDR1 ENHRY and CDR2 SYGVKD come from the germline V gene. The ends lost 11 bases at V and 0 bases at J; junction bases unmatched: 7. CDR3 sequence: CAVATSGGTNTGELFF. The CDR3, as DNA: TGTGCCGTCGCGACTAGCGGGGGAACGAACACCGGGGAGCTGTTTTTT.